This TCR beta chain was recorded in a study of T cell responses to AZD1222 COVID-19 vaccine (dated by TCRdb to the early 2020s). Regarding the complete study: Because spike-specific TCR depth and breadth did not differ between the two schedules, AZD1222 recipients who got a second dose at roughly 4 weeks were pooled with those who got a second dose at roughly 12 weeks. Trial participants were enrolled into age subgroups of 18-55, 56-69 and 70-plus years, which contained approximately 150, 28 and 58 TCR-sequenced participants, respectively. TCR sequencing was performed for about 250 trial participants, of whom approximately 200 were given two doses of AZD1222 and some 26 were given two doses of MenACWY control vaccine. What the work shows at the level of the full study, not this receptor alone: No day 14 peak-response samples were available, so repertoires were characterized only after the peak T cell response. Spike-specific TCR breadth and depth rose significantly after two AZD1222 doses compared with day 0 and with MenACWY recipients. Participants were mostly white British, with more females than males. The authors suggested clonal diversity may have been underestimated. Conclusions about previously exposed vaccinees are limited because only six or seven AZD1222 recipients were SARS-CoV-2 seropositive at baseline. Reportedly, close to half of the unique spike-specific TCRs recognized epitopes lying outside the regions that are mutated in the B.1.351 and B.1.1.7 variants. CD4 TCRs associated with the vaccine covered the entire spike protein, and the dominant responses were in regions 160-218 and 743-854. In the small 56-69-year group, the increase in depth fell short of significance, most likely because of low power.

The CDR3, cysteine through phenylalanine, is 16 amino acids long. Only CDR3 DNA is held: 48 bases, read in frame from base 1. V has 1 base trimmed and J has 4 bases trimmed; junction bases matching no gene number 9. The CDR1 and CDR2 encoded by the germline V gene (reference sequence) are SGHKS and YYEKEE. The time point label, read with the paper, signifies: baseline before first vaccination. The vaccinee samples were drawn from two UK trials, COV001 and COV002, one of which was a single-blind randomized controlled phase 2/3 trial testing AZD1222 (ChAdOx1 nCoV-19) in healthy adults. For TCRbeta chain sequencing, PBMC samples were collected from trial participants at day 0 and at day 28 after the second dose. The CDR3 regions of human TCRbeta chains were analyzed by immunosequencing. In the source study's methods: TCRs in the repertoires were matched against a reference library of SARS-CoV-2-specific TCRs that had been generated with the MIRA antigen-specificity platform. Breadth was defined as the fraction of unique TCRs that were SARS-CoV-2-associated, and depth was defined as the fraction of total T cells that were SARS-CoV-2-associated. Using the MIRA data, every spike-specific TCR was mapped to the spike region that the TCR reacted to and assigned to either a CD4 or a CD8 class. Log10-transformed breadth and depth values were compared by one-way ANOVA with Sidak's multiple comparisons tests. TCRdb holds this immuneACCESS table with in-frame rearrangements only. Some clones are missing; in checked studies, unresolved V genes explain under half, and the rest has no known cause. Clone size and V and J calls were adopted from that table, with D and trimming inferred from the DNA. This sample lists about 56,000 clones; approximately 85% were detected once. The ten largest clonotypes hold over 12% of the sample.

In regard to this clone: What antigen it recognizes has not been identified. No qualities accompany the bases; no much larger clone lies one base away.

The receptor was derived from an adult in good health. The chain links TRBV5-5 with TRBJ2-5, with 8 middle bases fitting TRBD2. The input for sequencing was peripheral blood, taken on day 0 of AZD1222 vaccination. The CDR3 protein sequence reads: CASSLRTTGGAETQYF. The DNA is TGTGCCAGCAGCTTGCGGACAACCGGGGGGGCAGAGACCCAGTACTTC.